This is a list of T cell receptor beta chains from one sample in a study of regulatory T cells in long-lasting Graves disease. TCRdb itself ran the multiplex PCR reads through MiXCR, one entry per CDR3 protein. The sample comprises about 400,000 distinct CDR3 sequences, roughly a sixth of which are singletons, and 22% rests with the top ten. Here the sequenced sample was peripheral blood mononuclear cells (PBMCs), taken at new diagnosis, from a patient treated with antithyroid drugs. These receptors were obtained from a female donor with Graves disease. Both conserved end residues are part of each CDR3. D genes are given only for firm matches. Only some rows state a clone size, as once, few, many or a class for expanded clones.

clone_size j_call cdr3_length v_call d_call cdr3_nt cdr3_aa
many TRBJ1-2 17 TRBV6-2/TRBV6-3 . TGTGCCAGCAGTTACTGGAGGGAGGGTGTCCGTAACTATGGCTACACCTTC CASSYWREGVRNYGYTF
many TRBJ2-2 15 TRBV6-5 . TGTGCCAGCAGTTACTCGGCAGGATACACCGGGGAGCTGTTTTTT CASSYSAGYTGELFF
. TRBJ2-7 12 TRBV18 . TGTGCCAGCTCACAGACAGACTACGAGCAGTACTTC CASSQTDYEQYF
many TRBJ1-2 10 TRBV6-1 . TGTGCCAGCAGTGAAGCGGCAGAGAAGTTC CASSEAAEKF
few TRBJ2-7 14 TRBV5-4 . TGTGCCAGCAGCTTGCGGGGGCAGGGTCGCGAGCAGTACTTC CASSLRGQGREQYF
. TRBJ2-2 17 TRBV5-1 TRBD2 TGTGCCAGCAGCGCGGTCCTGAGCGGGATCAACACCGGGGAGCTGTTTTTT CASSAVLSGINTGELFF
many TRBJ1-5 14 TRBV2 . TGTGCCAGCACCCTAGACAGGAAGAATCAGCCCCAGCATTTT CASTLDRKNQPQHF
many TRBJ2-6 16 TRBV7-9 TRBD1 TGTGCCAGCAGCTCCTCGGACAGGGCTGGGGCCAACGTCCTGACTTTC CASSSSDRAGANVLTF
. TRBJ1-5 14 TRBV4-1 . TGCGCCAGCAGCCAAGATAGGCGCGCACAGCCCCAGCATTTT CASSQDRRAQPQHF
many TRBJ2-2 16 TRBV24-1 TRBD2 TGTGCCACCAGTGACAGGACTAGCAGAGACACCGGGGAGCTGTTTTTT CATSDRTSRDTGELFF
. TRBJ2-5 15 TRBV28 . TGTGCCAGCAGCCCCGGGGCCCGGTACCAAGAGACCCAGTACTTC CASSPGARYQETQYF
many TRBJ2-3 12 TRBV7-9 . TGTGCCAGCAGCTTAATCCCAGATACGCAGTATTTT CASSLIPDTQYF
many TRBJ1-2 14 TRBV2 TRBD1 TGTGCCAGCGCTAGGGACGGGACAGGGTATGGCTACACCTTC CASARDGTGYGYTF
many TRBJ2-3 15 TRBV9 . TGTGCCAGCAGCGGCCGGTTTCCCAGCGTAGATACGCAGTATTTT CASSGRFPSVDTQYF
many TRBJ1-2 15 TRBV20-1 . TGCAGTGCTAGAGATCGGAGGTCTGGGGCTGATGGCTACACCTTC CSARDRRSGADGYTF
few TRBJ1-1 13 TRBV27 . TGTGCCGCAGCCTACCGGACGAACACTGAAGCTTTCTTT CAAAYRTNTEAFF
few TRBJ1-5 14 TRBV19 . TGTGCCAGTAGTGGGGGACCCCTCGCTAAGCCCCAGCATTTT CASSGGPLAKPQHF
many TRBJ1-5 15 TRBV30 TRBD1 TGTGCCTGGAGTGTAGGGACAGGGCGAGATCAGCCCCAGCATTTT CAWSVGTGRDQPQHF
many TRBJ2-2 18 TRBV5-8 TRBD2 TGTGCCAGCAGATCCAAGGGGACTAGCGGGAGGCGGACCGGGGAGCTGTTTTTT CASRSKGTSGRRTGELFF
many TRBJ2-5 13 TRBV7-2 . TGTGCCAGCAGCTTAGTTTTAAGAGAGACCCAGTACTTC CASSLVLRETQYF
many TRBJ1-1 13 TRBV6-5 . TGTGCCAGCAGGTACACATGGAACACTGAAGCTTTCTTT CASRYTWNTEAFF
. TRBJ2-2 16 TRBV20-1 TRBD1 TGCAGTGCTAGGCCGCCGACAGGGGGCGTTGCCGGGGAGCTGTTTTTT CSARPPTGGVAGELFF
few TRBJ2-4 15 TRBV7-9 . TGTGCCAGCAGCTTAGCTGTGGTAGCCAAAAACATTCAGTACTTC CASSLAVVAKNIQYF
few TRBJ2-5 17 TRBV3-1 TRBD1 TGTGCCAGCAGCCTCGCCACTTCGGCCAGGGGGCAAGAGACCCAGTACTTC CASSLATSARGQETQYF
. TRBJ2-6 16 TRBV6-1 TRBD1 TGTGCCAGCAGGGACAGGGAATACTCTGGGGCCAACGTCCTGACTTTC CASRDREYSGANVLTF
. TRBJ2-2 14 TRBV9 . TGTACCAGCAGCGACCAGGACGGAACCGGGGAGCTGTTTTTT CTSSDQDGTGELFF
. TRBJ1-1 15 TRBV9 . TGTGCCAGCAGCGTAGGGCAGTTAATGAACACTGAAGCTTTCTTT CASSVGQLMNTEAFF
. TRBJ2-5 15 TRBV5-1 . TGCGCCAGCAGCTTCTACGGGGGACGGGGAGAGACCCAGTACTTC CASSFYGGRGETQYF
many TRBJ2-7 15 TRBV12-3/TRBV12-4 TRBD1 TGTGCCAGCAGTTTGCCCGAGACAGGGCTCTACGAGCAGTACTTC CASSLPETGLYEQYF
many TRBJ2-1 16 TRBV5-1 TRBD2 TGCGCCAGCAGCCCGAGGCAGGGACTAGTTGCCGATGAGCAGTTCTTC CASSPRQGLVADEQFF
. TRBJ2-2 15 TRBV20-1 TRBD2 TGCAGTGCTATTCTAGCGGGGGCTAACACCGGGGAGCTGTTTTTT CSAILAGANTGELFF
. TRBJ1-1 14 TRBV10-3 TRBD1 TGTGCCATCAGTCCTGACAGGGTGACCACTGAAGCTTTCTTT CAISPDRVTTEAFF
many TRBJ1-1 13 TRBV5-1 . TGCGCCAGCAGCTTGGGGACAGCCAGGGAAGCTTTCTTT CASSLGTAREAFF
many TRBJ2-5 16 TRBV6-1 TRBD2 TGTGCCAGCAGGAGGGAGGGTTCTAGCGGCCAAGAGACCCAGTACTTC CASRREGSSGQETQYF
many TRBJ1-5 17 TRBV12-3/TRBV12-4 . TGTGCCAGCAGTTTCTCCCGGGGGGAGATAAGCAATCAGCCCCAGCATTTT CASSFSRGEISNQPQHF
. TRBJ2-7 15 TRBV11-2 TRBD1 TGTGCCAGCAGTACCAGGACAGGGGGAGTCAACGAGCAGTACTTC CASSTRTGGVNEQYF
many TRBJ1-2 14 TRBV12-5 TRBD1 TGTGCTAGTGGCCGGACAGGGCACAGCTATGGCTACACCTTC CASGRTGHSYGYTF
few TRBJ2-1 16 TRBV4-3 TRBD1 TGCGCCAGCAGCCCCGGGACAGGGGGATTCTACAATGAGCAGTTCTTC CASSPGTGGFYNEQFF
many TRBJ1-2 14 TRBV12-3/TRBV12-4 TRBD1 TGTGCCAGCAGTCCGCGCGGACAGGCCTATGGCTACACCTTC CASSPRGQAYGYTF
many TRBJ2-7 14 TRBV6-2/TRBV6-3 . TGTGCCAGCAGTGAAGGAGGAGCTTTATACGAGCAGTACTTC CASSEGGALYEQYF
many TRBJ2-1 19 TRBV20-1 TRBD2 TGCAGTGCTAGAGATACAGGGACTAGCGGGGGGGCAGGCTACAATGAGCAGTTCTTC CSARDTGTSGGAGYNEQFF
many TRBJ1-1 16 TRBV12-3/TRBV12-4 TRBD1 TGTGCCAGCAGCCCCCTATCCGGGACAGTCGGCACTGAAGCTTTCTTT CASSPLSGTVGTEAFF
. TRBJ1-5 16 TRBV4-1 TRBD1 TGCGCCAGCAGCCAGACCGGGACAGACCTACGTCAGCCCCAGCATTTT CASSQTGTDLRQPQHF
many TRBJ2-1 16 TRBV5-1 . TGCGCCAGCAGCTTCACGACCGGGACCGACTACAATGAGCAGTTCTTC CASSFTTGTDYNEQFF
many TRBJ2-3 18 TRBV28 TRBD2 TGTGCCAGCAGCACACGACTCTATAGCGGGAGTGGCACAGATACGCAGTATTTT CASSTRLYSGSGTDTQYF
. TRBJ2-1 17 TRBV5-4 TRBD2 TGTGCCAGCAGCTTGTTACGGACTAGCGGGGGATACAATGAGCAGTTCTTC CASSLLRTSGGYNEQFF
few TRBJ2-1 13 TRBV29-1 TRBD1 TGCAGCGTCCGGGACAGGGTCAGTAATGAGCAGTTCTTC CSVRDRVSNEQFF
few TRBJ2-7 13 TRBV15 . TGTGCCACCAGCAAAGGGGGGGCCTACGAGCAGTACTTC CATSKGGAYEQYF
many TRBJ1-1 14 TRBV7-2 . TGTGCCAGCAGCCCAGGATCCTTGAACACTGAAGCTTTCTTT CASSPGSLNTEAFF
many TRBJ2-1 17 TRBV2 TRBD2 TGTGCCAGCAGTGAAAGTGGGGCTAGCGGGGGGTACAATGAGCAGTTCTTC CASSESGASGGYNEQFF
many TRBJ2-7 14 TRBV7-9 TRBD2 TGTGCCAGCAGCCCACCCGGGAGGAGGGGCGAGCAGTACTTC CASSPPGRRGEQYF
. TRBJ2-7 14 TRBV4-1 TRBD2 TGCGCCAGCAGCCAAGGTCTAGCGGCCCACGAGCAGTACTTC CASSQGLAAHEQYF